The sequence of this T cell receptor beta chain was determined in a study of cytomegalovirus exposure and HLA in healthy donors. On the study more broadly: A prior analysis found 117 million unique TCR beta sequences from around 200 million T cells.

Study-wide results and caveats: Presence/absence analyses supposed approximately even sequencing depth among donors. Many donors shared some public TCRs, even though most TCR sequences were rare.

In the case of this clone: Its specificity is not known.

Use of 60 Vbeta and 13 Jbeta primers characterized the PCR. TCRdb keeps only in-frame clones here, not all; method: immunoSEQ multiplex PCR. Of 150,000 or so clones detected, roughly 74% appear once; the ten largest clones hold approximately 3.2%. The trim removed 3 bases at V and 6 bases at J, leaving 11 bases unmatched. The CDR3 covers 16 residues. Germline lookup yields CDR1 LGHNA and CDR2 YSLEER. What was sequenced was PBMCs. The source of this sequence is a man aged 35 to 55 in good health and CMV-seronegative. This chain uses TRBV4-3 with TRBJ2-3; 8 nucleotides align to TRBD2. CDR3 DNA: TGCGCCAGCAGCCAGTTCCGGGGGGGCCGTTCGGATACGCAGTATTTT. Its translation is CASSQFRGGRSDTQYF.